The T cell receptor beta chain under discussion was sequenced for a study of T cell clonotyping in hematopoietic cell transplantation. Recipients were bled about 28 days pretransplant and at posttransplant days 30, 100, 180. Study-wide results and caveats: Pathologically expanded recipient clonotypes increased progressively from day 30 to day 180 as diversity fell.

A word on this clone: Its antigen is unidentified.

The CDR3 is 15 amino acids. CDR1 and CDR2 (germline): SGDLS, YYNGEE. The ends lost 4 bases at V and 5 bases at J; junction bases unmatched: 6. Measured with immunoSEQ multiplex PCR; TCRdb has only the in-frame clones, and not every one. The profile shows about 9,300 clones, less than 85% of them singletons. The chain is built from TRBV9 and TRBJ1-4; 9 bases line up with TRBD1. This TCR came from a male patient aged 55 to 69 who had an allogeneic stem cell transplant from an unrelated donor, so the T cells may come from the graft donor. Some clones in this sample may be carry-over from other donors' samples. The sequenced sample was PBMCs, obtained at the time of graft-versus-host disease after allogeneic stem cell transplant. This CDR3 is CASSPWDRENEKLFF. CDR3 sequence (DNA): TGTGCCAGCAGCCCCTGGGACAGGGAAAATGAAAAACTGTTTTTT.